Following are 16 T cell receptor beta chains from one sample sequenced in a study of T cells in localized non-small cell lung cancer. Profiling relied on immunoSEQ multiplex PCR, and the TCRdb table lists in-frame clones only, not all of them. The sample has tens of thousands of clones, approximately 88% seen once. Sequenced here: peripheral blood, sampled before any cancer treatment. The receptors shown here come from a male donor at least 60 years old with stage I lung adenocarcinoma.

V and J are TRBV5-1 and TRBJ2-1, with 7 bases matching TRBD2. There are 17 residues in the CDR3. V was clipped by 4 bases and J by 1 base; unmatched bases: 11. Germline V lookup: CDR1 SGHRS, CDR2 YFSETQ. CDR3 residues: CASSIDPSGISYNEQFF. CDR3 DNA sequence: TGCGCCAGCAGCATCGACCCCAGCGGGATATCCTACAATGAGCAGTTCTTC.

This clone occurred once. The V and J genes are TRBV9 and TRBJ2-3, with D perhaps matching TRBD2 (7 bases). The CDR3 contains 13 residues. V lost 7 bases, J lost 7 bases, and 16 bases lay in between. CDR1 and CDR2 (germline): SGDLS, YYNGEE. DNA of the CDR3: TGTGCCAGCGGGGGGGCCACCCTCAATACGCAGTATTTT. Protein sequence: CASGGATLNTQYF.

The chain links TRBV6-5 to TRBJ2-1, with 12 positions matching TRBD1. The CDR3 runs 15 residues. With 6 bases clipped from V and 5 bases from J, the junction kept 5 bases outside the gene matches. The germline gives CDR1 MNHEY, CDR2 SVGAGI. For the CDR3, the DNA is TGTGCCAGCAGCCCGGGACAGGGGGCGAACAATGAGCAGTTCTTC. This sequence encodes CASSPGQGANNEQFF.

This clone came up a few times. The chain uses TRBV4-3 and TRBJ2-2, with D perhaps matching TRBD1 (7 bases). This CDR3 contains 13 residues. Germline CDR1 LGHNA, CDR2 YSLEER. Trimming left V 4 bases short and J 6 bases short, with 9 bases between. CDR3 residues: CASSLRGAGELFF. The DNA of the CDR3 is TGCGCCAGCAGCCTCAGGGGGGCCGGGGAGCTGTTTTTT.

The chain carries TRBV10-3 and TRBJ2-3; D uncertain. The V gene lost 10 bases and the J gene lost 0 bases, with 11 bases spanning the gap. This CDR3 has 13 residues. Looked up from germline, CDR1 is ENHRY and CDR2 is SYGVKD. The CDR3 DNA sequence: TGTGCCACGTCACCTCCAAGCACAGATACGCAGTATTTT. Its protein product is CATSPPSTDTQYF.

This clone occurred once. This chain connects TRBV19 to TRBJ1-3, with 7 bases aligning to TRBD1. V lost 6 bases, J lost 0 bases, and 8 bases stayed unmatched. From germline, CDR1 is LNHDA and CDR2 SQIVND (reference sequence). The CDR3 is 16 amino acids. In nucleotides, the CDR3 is TGTGCCAGTAGCAAGGCCGGGACAGACTCTGGAAACACCATATATTTT. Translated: CASSKAGTDSGNTIYF.

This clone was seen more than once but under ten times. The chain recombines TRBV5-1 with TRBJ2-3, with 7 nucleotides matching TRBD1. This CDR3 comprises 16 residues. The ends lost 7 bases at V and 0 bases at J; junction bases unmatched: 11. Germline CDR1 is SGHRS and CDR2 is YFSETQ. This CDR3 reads CASSTSGGTSTDTQYF. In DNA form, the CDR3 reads TGCGCCAGCTCCACGTCAGGGGGAACTAGCACAGATACGCAGTATTTT.

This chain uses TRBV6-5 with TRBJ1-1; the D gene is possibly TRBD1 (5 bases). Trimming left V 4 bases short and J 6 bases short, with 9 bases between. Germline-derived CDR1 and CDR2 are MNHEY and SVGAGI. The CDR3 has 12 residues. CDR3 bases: TGTGCCAGCAGTTCAGGGTACGCTGAAGCTTTCTTT. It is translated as CASSSGYAEAFF.

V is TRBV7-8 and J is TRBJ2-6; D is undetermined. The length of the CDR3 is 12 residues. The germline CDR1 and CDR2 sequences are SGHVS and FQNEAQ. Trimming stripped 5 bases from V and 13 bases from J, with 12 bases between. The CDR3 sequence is CASSPFIVVLTF. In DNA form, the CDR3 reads TGTGCCAGCAGCCCTTTCATCGTGGTCCTGACTTTC.

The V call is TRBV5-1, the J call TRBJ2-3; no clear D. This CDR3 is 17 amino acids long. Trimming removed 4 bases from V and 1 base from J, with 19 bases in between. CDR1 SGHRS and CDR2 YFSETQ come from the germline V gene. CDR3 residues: CASSPPPRWSGTDTQYF. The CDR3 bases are TGCGCCAGCAGCCCTCCCCCGAGGTGGAGCGGCACAGATACGCAGTATTTT.

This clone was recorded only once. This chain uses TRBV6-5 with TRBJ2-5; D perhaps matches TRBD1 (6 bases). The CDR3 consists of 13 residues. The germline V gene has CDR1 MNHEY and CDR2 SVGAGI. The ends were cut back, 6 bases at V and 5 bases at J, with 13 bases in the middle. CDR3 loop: CASRQGFLETQYF. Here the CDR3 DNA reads TGTGCCAGCAGACAGGGCTTTTTGGAGACCCAGTACTTC.

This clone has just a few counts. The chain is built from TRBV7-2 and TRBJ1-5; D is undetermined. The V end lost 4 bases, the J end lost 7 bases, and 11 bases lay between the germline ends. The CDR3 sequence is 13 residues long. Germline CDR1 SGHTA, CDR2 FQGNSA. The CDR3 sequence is CASSYGSWQPQHF. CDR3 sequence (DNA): TGTGCCAGCAGCTACGGGAGTTGGCAGCCCCAGCATTTT.

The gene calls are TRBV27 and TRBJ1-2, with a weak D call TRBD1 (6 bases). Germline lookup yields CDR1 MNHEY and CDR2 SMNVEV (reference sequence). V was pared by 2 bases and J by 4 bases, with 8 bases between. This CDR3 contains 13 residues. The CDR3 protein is CASSLGGGYGYTF. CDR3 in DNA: TGTGCCAGCAGTTTAGGGGGCGGCTATGGCTACACCTTC.

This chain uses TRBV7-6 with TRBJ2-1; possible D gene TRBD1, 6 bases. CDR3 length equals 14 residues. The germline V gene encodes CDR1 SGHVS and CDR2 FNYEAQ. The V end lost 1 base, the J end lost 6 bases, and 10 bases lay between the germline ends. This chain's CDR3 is CASSLVGRGNEQFF. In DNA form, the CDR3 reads TGTGCCAGCAGCTTAGTGGGCAGGGGCAATGAGCAGTTCTTC.

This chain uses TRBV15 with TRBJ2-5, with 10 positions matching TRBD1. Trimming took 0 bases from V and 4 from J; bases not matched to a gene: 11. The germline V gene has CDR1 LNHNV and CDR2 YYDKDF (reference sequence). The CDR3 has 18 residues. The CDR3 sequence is CATSRDSNTGTGVETQYF. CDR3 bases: TGTGCCACCAGCAGAGATTCAAACACCGGGACAGGGGTAGAGACCCAGTACTTC. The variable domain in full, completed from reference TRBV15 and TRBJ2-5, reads DAMVIQNPRYQVTQFGKPVTLSCSQTLNHNVMYWYQQKSSQAPKLLFHYYDKDFNNEADTPDNFQSRRPNTSFCFLDIRSPGLGDTAMYLCATSRDSNTGTGVETQYFGPGTRLLVL.

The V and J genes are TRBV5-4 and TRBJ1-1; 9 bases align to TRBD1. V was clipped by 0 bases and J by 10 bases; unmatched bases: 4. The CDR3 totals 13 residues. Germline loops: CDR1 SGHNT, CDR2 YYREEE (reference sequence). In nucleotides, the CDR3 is TGTGCCAGCAGCTTGGGGGACAGGGACAGAGCTTTCTTT. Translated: CASSLGDRDRAFF.